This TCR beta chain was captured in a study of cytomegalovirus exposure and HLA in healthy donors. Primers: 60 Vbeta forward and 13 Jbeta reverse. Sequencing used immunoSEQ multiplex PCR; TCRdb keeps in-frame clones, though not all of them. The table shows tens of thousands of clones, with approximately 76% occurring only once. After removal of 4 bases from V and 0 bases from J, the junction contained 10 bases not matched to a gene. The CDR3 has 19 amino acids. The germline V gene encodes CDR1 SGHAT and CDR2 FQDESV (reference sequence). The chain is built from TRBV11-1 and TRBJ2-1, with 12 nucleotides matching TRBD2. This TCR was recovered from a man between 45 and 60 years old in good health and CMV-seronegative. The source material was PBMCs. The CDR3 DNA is TGTGCCAGCAGCTACTTACTAGCGGGGGGCCTCAGCTCCTACAATGAGCAGTTCTTC. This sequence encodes CASSYLLAGGLSSYNEQFF.